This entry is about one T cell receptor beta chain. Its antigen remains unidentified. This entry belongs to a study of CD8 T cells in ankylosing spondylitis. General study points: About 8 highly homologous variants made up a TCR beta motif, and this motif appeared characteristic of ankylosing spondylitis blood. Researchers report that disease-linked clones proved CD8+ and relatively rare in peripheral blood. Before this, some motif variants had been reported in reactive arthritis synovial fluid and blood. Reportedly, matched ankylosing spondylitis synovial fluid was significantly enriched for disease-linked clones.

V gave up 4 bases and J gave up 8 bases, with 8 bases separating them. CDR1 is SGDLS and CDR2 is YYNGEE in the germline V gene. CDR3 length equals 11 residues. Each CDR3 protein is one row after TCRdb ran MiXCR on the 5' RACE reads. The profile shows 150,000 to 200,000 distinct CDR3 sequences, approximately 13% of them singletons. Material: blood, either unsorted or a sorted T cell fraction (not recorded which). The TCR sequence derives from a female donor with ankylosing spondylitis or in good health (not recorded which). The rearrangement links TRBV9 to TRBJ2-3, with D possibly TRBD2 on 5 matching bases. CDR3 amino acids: CASSFRGTQYF. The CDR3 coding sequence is TGTGCCAGCAGCTTTCGGGGTACGCAGTATTTT.